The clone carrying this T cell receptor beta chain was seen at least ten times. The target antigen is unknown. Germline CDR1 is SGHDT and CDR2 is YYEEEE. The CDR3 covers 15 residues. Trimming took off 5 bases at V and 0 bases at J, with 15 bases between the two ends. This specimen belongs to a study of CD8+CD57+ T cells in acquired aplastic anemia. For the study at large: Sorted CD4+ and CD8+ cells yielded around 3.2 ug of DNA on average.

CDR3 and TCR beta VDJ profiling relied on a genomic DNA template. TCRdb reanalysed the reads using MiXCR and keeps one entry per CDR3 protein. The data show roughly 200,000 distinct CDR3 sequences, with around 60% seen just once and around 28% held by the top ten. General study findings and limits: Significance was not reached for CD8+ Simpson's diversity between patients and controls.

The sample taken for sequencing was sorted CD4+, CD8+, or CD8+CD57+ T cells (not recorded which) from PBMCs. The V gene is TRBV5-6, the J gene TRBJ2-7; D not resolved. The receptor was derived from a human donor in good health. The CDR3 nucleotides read TGTGCCAGCAGTTTTACAGTGTCAAGCTCCTACGAGCAGTACTTC. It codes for CASSFTVSSSYEQYF.